This T cell receptor beta chain was captured in a study of CD8 T cells in Susac syndrome. The RNA, roughly 0.45 to 1 ug, was put through reverse transcription using random hexamers. TCRdb passed the immunoSEQ multiplex PCR reads through MiXCR, listing each CDR3 protein once. Here the sample spans about 430,000 distinct CDR3 sequences, approximately 85% being singletons. The CDR3 covers 14 residues. Germline V gene lookup returns CDR1 MNHEY and CDR2 SVGAGI. J gave up 5 bases and V 4 bases, and 6 bases lay outside the gene matches. Sample: CD8+ T cells from PBMCs. The rearrangement links TRBV6-5 to TRBJ2-7; TRBD1 matches 9 bases. The source is a human donor with multiple sclerosis. CDR3 in amino acids: CASSLWTGDNEQYF. The CDR3 DNA reads TGTGCCAGCAGTTTATGGACAGGGGACAACGAGCAGTACTTC.